This T cell receptor beta chain was recovered during a study of blood T cell repertoires in COVID-19. Study as a whole: Sources were T cells, B-cell-depleted T cells, or PBMCs; the material itself was cDNA or gDNA.

The V gene's germline CDR1 is MGHRA and CDR2 YSYEKL. The J segment lost 2 bases and the V segment lost 4 bases, leaving 9 bases of the junction unmatched. This CDR3 is built from 17 residues. This table comes from immunoSEQ multiplex PCR, and its TCRdb copy is limited to in-frame clones, with some not included. The sample includes approximately 490,000 clones, about 85% seen only once; the top ten take under 9.5%. The sample consisted of PBMCs or T cells enriched from blood (not recorded which). The V gene is TRBV4-1, the J gene TRBJ2-2, with 8 bases identical to TRBD1. This clonotype was sampled from an older woman who had recovered from COVID-19. CDR3 in DNA: TGCGCCAGCAGCCGGGCAGGGGGCCCTCCCAACACCGGGGAGCTGTTTTTT. This sequence encodes CASSRAGGPPNTGELFF.